The clone carrying this T cell receptor (beta chain) occurred a few times. Its antigen remains unknown. This entry is derived from a study of cytomegalovirus exposure and HLA in healthy donors. At the level of the study: Early on, a data release was issued that held approximately 92 million unique TCRs from HLA-typed donors.

Study-wide findings and caveats: Researchers reported in a later analysis that a missense DCLRE1C variant was tied to TCR beta V- and J-gene trimming. In terms of immune exposure information, only CMV serostatus was available.

Use of 60 Vbeta and 13 Jbeta primers characterized the PCR. TCRdb's table, derived via immunoSEQ multiplex PCR, lists solely in-frame clones and lacks some. The sample consists of roughly 98,000 clones, around 70% of them appearing once. V dropped 0 bases and J dropped 6 bases, with 14 bases sitting between them. CDR3 length: 15 residues. CDR1 and CDR2 from the germline V gene are LNHNV and YYDKDF (reference sequence). Healthy donors of bone marrow made up the group. The sequenced material came from PBMCs. The chain employs TRBV15 and TRBJ1-2, with D hard to call. This clonotype originated in a middle-aged man in good health and CMV-seronegative. This chain's CDR3 is CATSRDGLQTNGYTF. For the CDR3, the DNA is TGTGCCACCAGCAGAGATGGGCTTCAAACGAATGGCTACACCTTC. Supplemented by reference TRBV15 and TRBJ1-2, the full variable domain reads DAMVIQNPRYQVTQFGKPVTLSCSQTLNHNVMYWYQQKSSQAPKLLFHYYDKDFNNEADTPDNFQSRRPNTSFCFLDIRSPGLGDTAMYLCATSRDGLQTNGYTFGSGTRLTVV.